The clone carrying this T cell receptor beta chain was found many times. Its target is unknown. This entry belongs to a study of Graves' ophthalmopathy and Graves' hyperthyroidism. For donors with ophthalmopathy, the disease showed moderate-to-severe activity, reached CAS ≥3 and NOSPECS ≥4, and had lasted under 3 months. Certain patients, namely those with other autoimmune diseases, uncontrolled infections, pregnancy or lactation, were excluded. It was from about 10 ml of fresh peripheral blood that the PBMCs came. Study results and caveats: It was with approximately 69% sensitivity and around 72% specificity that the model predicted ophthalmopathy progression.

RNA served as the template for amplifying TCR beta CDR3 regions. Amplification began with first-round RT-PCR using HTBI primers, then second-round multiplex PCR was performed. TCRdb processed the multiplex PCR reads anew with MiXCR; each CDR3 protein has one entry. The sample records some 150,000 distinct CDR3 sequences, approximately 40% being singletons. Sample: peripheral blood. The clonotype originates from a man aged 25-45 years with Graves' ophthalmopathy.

CDR3 protein: CASSLVNQPQHF. CDR3 coding DNA: TGTGCCAGCAGCTTAGTCAATCAGCCCCAGCATTTT. This chain uses TRBV13 with TRBJ1-5; the D is unclear. V was pared by 1 base and J by 3 bases, with 1 base between. The CDR3 has 12 amino acids. The germline V gene encodes CDR1 PRHDT and CDR2 FYEKMQ (reference sequence).